Below, 10 T cell receptor beta chains from the same sample are listed, as sequenced in a study of Tregs in tolerant kidney transplant recipients. Sequencing was performed with immunoSEQ multiplex PCR; in TCRdb, only in-frame clones are kept and a portion is missing. The sample holds about 69,000 clones, about 89% seen once. This specimen consisted of CD4+ T cells from blood, obtained before the transplant. The source of these receptors is a human donor who received a combined kidney and bone marrow transplant.

The rearrangement joins TRBV19 to TRBJ2-1, with TRBD2 matching 13 bases. Germline V CDR1 and CDR2: LNHDA, SQIVND (reference sequence). Trimming at V came to 5 bases and at J to 2 bases, leaving 6 bases not matched to a gene. CDR3 length: 17 residues. CDR3 in amino acids: CASSQTGTSGTYNEQFF. The CDR3 DNA follows: TGTGCCAGTAGTCAAACTGGGACTAGCGGGACCTACAATGAGCAGTTCTTC. Combining the CDR3 with reference TRBV19 and TRBJ2-1 gives the whole variable domain DGGITQSPKYLFRKEGQNVTLSCEQNLNHDAMYWYRQDPGQGLRLIYYSQIVNDFQKGDIAEGYSVSREKKESFPLTVTSAQKNPTAFYLCASSQTGTSGTYNEQFFGPGTRLTVL.

The chain has TRBV7-3 and TRBJ1-3; D is unresolved. Germline CDR1 SGHTA, CDR2 FQGTGA. Trimming took 3 bases from V and 4 from J, leaving 13 bases between them. This CDR3 is built from 15 residues. The DNA of the CDR3 is TGTGCCAGCAGCTTGCGTGGCCAAGCGGGAAACACCATATATTTT. Amino acids: CASSLRGQAGNTIYF.

CDR3 coding DNA: TGTGCCAGCAGCTTAGTCTCCGGGAGAGTAGTACCAGATACGCAGTATTTT. Its translation is CASSLVSGRVVPDTQYF. The chain employs TRBV7-2 and TRBJ2-3, with a weak D call TRBD2 (6 bases). Trimming removed 1 base at V and 4 bases at J, with 18 bases between. Germline CDR1 is SGHTA and CDR2 is FQGNSA. The CDR3 runs 17 residues. Drawing the rest from reference TRBV7-2 and TRBJ2-3, the complete variable domain is GAGVSQSPSNKVTEKGKDVELRCDPISGHTALYWYRQSLGQGLEFLIYFQGNSAPDKSGLPSDRFSAERTGGSVSTLTIQRTQQEDSAVYLCASSLVSGRVVPDTQYFGPGTRLTVL.

The chain is built from TRBV7-9 and TRBJ1-2; tentative D call: TRBD1 (5 bases). From germline, CDR1 is SEHNR and CDR2 FQNEAQ (reference sequence). The CDR3 covers 13 residues. V was clipped by 5 bases and J by 8 bases, with 15 bases between them. The CDR3 sequence: CASSPVQALGYTF. For the CDR3, the DNA is TGTGCCAGCAGCCCAGTACAGGCGCTAGGCTACACCTTC.

V is TRBV5-1 and J is TRBJ2-4, with a weak D call TRBD1 (5 bases). CDR1 SGHRS and CDR2 YFSETQ come from the germline V gene. The CDR3 covers 14 residues. With 0 bases removed from V and 8 bases from J, the gap between germline ends came to 12 bases. The CDR3 reads CASSLGQGEDIQYF. The CDR3 nucleotides are TGCGCCAGCAGCTTGGGGCAGGGTGAAGACATTCAGTACTTC.

This sequence joins TRBV5-8 and TRBJ2-2, with 8 bases fitting TRBD2. V lost 0 bases and J lost 3; bases outside the gene matches: 4. Germline-derived CDR1 and CDR2 are SGHTS and YDEGEE. The length of the CDR3 is 16 residues. For the CDR3, the DNA is TGTGCCAGCAGCTTGGGACTAGCGACCGACACCGGGGAGCTGTTTTTT. This encodes CASSLGLATDTGELFF.

This chain joins TRBV6-6 and TRBJ2-5, with D possibly being TRBD2 (6 bases). The CDR3 is 15 residues long. V gave up 0 bases and J gave up 0 bases, with 8 bases separating them. Per germline, CDR1 MNHNY and CDR2 SVGAGI (reference sequence). CDR3 bases: TGTGCCAGCAGTTACTCTGCGGGAAACCAAGAGACCCAGTACTTC. It yields the protein CASSYSAGNQETQYF.

The chain recombines TRBV9 with TRBJ2-1, with a possible D match to TRBD2 (6 bases). With 0 bases removed from V and 7 bases from J, the gap between germline ends came to 17 bases. Germline values: CDR1 SGDLS, CDR2 YYNGEE. The CDR3 has 16 amino acids. CDR3 DNA sequence: TGTGCCAGCAGCGTAGCTGGGGGGAGCCCGTATAATGAGCAGTTCTTC. Its translation is CASSVAGGSPYNEQFF. Full variable domain (missing parts from reference TRBV9 and TRBJ2-1): DSGVTQTPKHLITATGQRVTLRCSPRSGDLSVYWYQQSLDQGLQFLIQYYNGEERAKGNILERFSAQQFPDLHSELNLSSLELGDSALYFCASSVAGGSPYNEQFFGPGTRLTVL.

The V gene is TRBV10-2, the J gene TRBJ1-3; maybe TRBD1 (5 bases). Germline assignment: CDR1 WSHSY and CDR2 SAAADI. The CDR3 spans 13 residues. V was shortened by 5 bases and J by 4 bases, with 9 bases between the two germline ends. The CDR3 is CASSRGEGNTIYF. The CDR3 DNA follows: TGCGCCAGCAGTCGGGGGGAAGGAAACACCATATATTTT.

This chain connects TRBV27 to TRBJ2-7; the D gene is possibly TRBD2 (6 bases). This CDR3 region has 15 residues. V was cut by 5 bases and J by 4 bases, with 18 bases left in between. Germline V gives CDR1 MNHEY, CDR2 SMNVEV (reference sequence). The CDR3 DNA reads TGTGCCAGCAGTCTCTACGGGAGCGGGCCGTACGAGCAGTACTTC. It specifies CASSLYGSGPYEQYF.